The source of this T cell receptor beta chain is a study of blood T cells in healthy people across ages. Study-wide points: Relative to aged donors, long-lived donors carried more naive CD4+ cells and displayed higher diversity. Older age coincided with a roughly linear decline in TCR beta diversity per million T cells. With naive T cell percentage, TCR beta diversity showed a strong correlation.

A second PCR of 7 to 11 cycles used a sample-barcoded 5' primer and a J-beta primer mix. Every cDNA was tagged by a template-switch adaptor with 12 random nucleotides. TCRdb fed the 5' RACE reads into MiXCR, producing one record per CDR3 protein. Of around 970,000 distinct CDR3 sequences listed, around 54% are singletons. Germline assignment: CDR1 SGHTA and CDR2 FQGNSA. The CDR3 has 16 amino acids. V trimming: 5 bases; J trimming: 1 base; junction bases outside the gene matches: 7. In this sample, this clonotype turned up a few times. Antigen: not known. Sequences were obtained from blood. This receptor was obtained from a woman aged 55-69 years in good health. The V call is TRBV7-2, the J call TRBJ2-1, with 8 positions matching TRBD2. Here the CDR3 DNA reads TGTGCCAGCAGCCTTAAAGCGGGAGTATCCTACAATGAGCAGTTCTTC. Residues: CASSLKAGVSYNEQFF.